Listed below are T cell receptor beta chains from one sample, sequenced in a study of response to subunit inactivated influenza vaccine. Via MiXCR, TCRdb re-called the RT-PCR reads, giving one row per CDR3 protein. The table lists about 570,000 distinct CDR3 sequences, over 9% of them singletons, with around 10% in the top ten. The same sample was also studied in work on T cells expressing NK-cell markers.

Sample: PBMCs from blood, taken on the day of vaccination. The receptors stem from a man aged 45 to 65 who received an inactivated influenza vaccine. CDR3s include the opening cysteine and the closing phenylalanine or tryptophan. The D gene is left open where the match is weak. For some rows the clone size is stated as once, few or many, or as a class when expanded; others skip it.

TGTGCCACCAGTGACCCCTCCCGGACAGGCTCCAATGAGCAGTTCTTC CATSDPSRTGSNEQFF few TRBJ2-1 TRBD1 TRBV24-1
TGCAGCGTTGAAAACCCCGGGGGCGCAGAGGCAGATACGCAGTATTTT CSVENPGGAEADTQYF - TRBJ2-3 - TRBV29-1
TGTGCCAGCAGCTTACCGGGGGCGAACTACAATGAGCAGTTCTTC CASSLPGANYNEQFF - TRBJ2-1 - TRBV7-9
TGCAGTGCTAGGTCGCAGCCTAATGAAAAACTGTTTTTT CSARSQPNEKLFF few TRBJ1-4 - TRBV20-1
TGTGCCAGCAGCTCTAGGGGAACTAGCGTCGACGAGCAGTACTTC CASSSRGTSVDEQYF few TRBJ2-7 TRBD2 TRBV7-2
TGTGCCAGCAGTGCCACTAGGTCTACCTACAATGAGCAGTTCTTC CASSATRSTYNEQFF - TRBJ2-1 - TRBV12-3/TRBV12-4
TGCGCCAGCAGCTTGGTACCGGGACTAGCGGGAGCCGAGCAGTACTTC CASSLVPGLAGAEQYF - TRBJ2-7 TRBD2 TRBV5-1
TGTGCCAGCAGCGTAGGTGTCAGCGTTAGCACAGATACGCAGTATTTT CASSVGVSVSTDTQYF few TRBJ2-3 - TRBV9
TGTGCCACCAGCAGAGATCCGGGACCGAACAATCAGCCCCAGCATTTT CATSRDPGPNNQPQHF - TRBJ1-5 - TRBV15
TGTGCCAGCAGCCAGGCCGGGGGGCGGAGAGGTACGCAGTATTTT CASSQAGGRRGTQYF - TRBJ2-3 - TRBV3-1
TGCGCCAGCAGCCGACTAGCGGGAGGGCCTAAGACCCAGTACTTC CASSRLAGGPKTQYF few TRBJ2-5 TRBD2 TRBV5-1
TGTGCCAGCAGAGAGCCGGGACACCGGGAGTATAATTCACCCCTCCACTTT CASREPGHREYNSPLHF few TRBJ1-6 - TRBV12-3/TRBV12-4
TGTGCCAGCCCCTGGGGACAGGTGATCAATCAGCCCCAGCATTTT CASPWGQVINQPQHF - TRBJ1-5 TRBD1 TRBV12-3/TRBV12-4
TGCAGCGTTAGGGAGTCGAGCACTGAAGCTTTCTTT CSVRESSTEAFF few TRBJ1-1 - TRBV29-1
TGTCCCAGTAGTGGGACAGCTAGCAATCAGCCCCAGCATTTT CPSSGTASNQPQHF once TRBJ1-5 TRBD1 TRBV19
TGTGCCAGCAGCTTATATGACAACACAGATACGCTGTATTTT CASSLYDNTDTLYF once TRBJ2-3 - TRBV11-2
TGCGCCAGCAACGGAGATCCAGGGTTTTCCCCCTACGAGCAGTACTTC CASNGDPGFSPYEQYF - TRBJ2-7 - TRBV5-1
TGCGCCAGCAGCCAGGCACCGGGACAGGGCACAGATACGCAGTATTTT CASSQAPGQGTDTQYF - TRBJ2-3 TRBD1 TRBV4-1
TGTGCCAGCGCAAGAAGTATGGAAGAGACCCAGTACTTC CASARSMEETQYF - TRBJ2-5 - TRBV5-6
TGTGCCAGCAGCTTAAGGGGGTTGAGAAATCAGCCCCAGCATTTT CASSLRGLRNQPQHF few TRBJ1-5 - TRBV7-2
TGTGCCAGCGGTCTCGCGGGGACCTACAATGAGCAGTTCTTC CASGLAGTYNEQFF - TRBJ2-1 - TRBV27
TGCAGCGTTGGGGGATTCCAAGAGACCCAGTACTTC CSVGGFQETQYF - TRBJ2-5 - TRBV29-1
TGTGCCAGCAGCTTAATGGGACAGAGTACCTACGAGCAGTACTTC CASSLMGQSTYEQYF - TRBJ2-7 TRBD1 TRBV7-9
TGCGCCAGCAGGCCTCCCGGGACAGCTATCTATGGCTACACCTTC CASRPPGTAIYGYTF - TRBJ1-2 TRBD1 TRBV5-1
TGCAGTGCTAGAGCTCCGCGGACCCAAGAGACCCAGTACTTC CSARAPRTQETQYF many TRBJ2-5 - TRBV20-1
TGTGCCAGCAGCTTAAAAGCGGAAAACTACGAGCAGTACTTC CASSLKAENYEQYF - TRBJ2-7 - TRBV11-3
TGTGCCAGCAGCTCGACTAGCGTGTACGAGCAGTACTTC CASSSTSVYEQYF - TRBJ2-7 TRBD2 TRBV7-2
TGTGCCAGCAGTTCGGGACAGGGGGTGGGTACTGGCAATGAGCAGTTCTTC CASSSGQGVGTGNEQFF - TRBJ2-1 TRBD1 TRBV28
TGTGCCAGCAGCCAACTGTGGGCGACCGGGGAGCTGTTTTTT CASSQLWATGELFF once TRBJ2-2 - TRBV4-2
TGTGCCAGCAGCTCCGGGACAGGGGAAGAGACCCAGTACTTC CASSSGTGEETQYF many TRBJ2-5 TRBD1 TRBV11-2
TGTGCCACCAGTGACATGACAGGAGAGCAGTTCTTC CATSDMTGEQFF many TRBJ2-1 - TRBV24-1
TGTGCCAGCAGCCACCCCGGGACAGGGGGTACAGATACGCAGTATTTT CASSHPGTGGTDTQYF - TRBJ2-3 TRBD1 TRBV4-2
TGTGCCAGCAGTTACACCGGGACGGGGAACTATGGCTACACCTTC CASSYTGTGNYGYTF few TRBJ1-2 - TRBV6-5
TGCAGTGCCCCTGCTCTAGCGGGAGGACACTACAATGAGCAGTTCTTC CSAPALAGGHYNEQFF - TRBJ2-1 TRBD2 TRBV20-1
TGTGCCATCGGCCGAGATACGCAGTATTTT CAIGRDTQYF - TRBJ2-3 - TRBV7-9
TGTGCCAGCAGCCAAGACGGGTTCCGCACAGATACGCAGTATTTT CASSQDGFRTDTQYF - TRBJ2-3 - TRBV4-2
TGTGCCAGCAGCCCCCGGACTAGCCTGAGCGAGCAGTACTTC CASSPRTSLSEQYF many TRBJ2-7 TRBD2 TRBV9
TGCGCCAGCAGCTTGGAGACACAGGACCGTGGCACTGAAGCTTTCTTT CASSLETQDRGTEAFF - TRBJ1-1 - TRBV5-1
TGTGCCAGCAGCATGGGGATGAACACTGAAGCTTTCTTT CASSMGMNTEAFF - TRBJ1-1 - TRBV7-3
TGTGCCAGCAGTGACGTCACAGATACGCAGTATTTT CASSDVTDTQYF many TRBJ2-3 - TRBV6-2/TRBV6-3